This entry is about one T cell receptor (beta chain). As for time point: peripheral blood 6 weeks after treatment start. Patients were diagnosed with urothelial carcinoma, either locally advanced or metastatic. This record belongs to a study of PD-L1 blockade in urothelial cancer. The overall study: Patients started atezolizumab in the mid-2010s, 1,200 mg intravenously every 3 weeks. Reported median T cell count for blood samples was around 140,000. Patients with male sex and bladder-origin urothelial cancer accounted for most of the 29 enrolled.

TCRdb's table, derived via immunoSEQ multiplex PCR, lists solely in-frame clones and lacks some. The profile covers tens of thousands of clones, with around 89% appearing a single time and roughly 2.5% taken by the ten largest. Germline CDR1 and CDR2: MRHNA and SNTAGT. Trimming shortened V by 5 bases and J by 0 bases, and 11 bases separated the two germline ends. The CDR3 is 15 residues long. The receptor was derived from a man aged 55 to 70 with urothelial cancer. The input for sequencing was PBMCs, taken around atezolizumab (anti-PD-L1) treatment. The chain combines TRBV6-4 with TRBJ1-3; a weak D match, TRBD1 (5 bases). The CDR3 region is CASSPSGDSGNTIYF. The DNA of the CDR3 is TGTGCCAGCAGTCCCTCGGGGGACTCTGGAAACACCATATATTTT.